Detailed here is one TCR beta chain. The antigen is not known. The data were taken from a study of CD8 T cells in Susac syndrome. Across the study: Intravenous immunoglobulin alone or corticosteroids were being given to patients with Susac syndrome at blood draw, unless they were therapy-naive. Whole-study results and caveats: There was no clonal expansion in the CD4+ T cell repertoires of Susac syndrome.

Through negative isolation, CD4+ and CD8+ T cells were obtained, while TEMRA cells were enriched using FACS. Reverse transcription used about 0.5 to 1 ug RNA and random hexamers. One entry per CDR3 protein results from TCRdb running MiXCR on the immunoSEQ multiplex PCR reads. The sample has approximately 160,000 distinct CDR3 sequences, roughly 95% seen once. The germline V gene encodes CDR1 DFQATT and CDR2 SNEGSKA (reference sequence). The V gene lost 3 bases and the J gene lost 6 bases, with 21 bases spanning the gap. This CDR3 is built from 16 residues. This clonotype originated in a human donor with Susac syndrome. The sample comprised CD4+ T cells from PBMCs. The chain joins TRBV20-1 to TRBJ2-1; the D gene is possibly TRBD2 (5 bases). The CDR3 is CSASPLEGLSFNEQFF. CDR3 DNA sequence: TGCAGTGCTAGCCCGCTCGAGGGCTTATCGTTCAATGAGCAGTTCTTC.